One sample yielded the 14 T cell receptor beta chains listed below, sequenced in a study of Ad26.COV2.S vaccination and SARS-CoV-2 variants. The table came from immunoSEQ multiplex PCR; TCRdb's copy has only in-frame clones and leaves some out. The sample has over 400,000 clones; 89% are singletons. Documented treatment: about 20 received Ad26.COV2.S at low or high dose, single or two shots; 5 received placebo; per-sample allocation not given. Collection of the samples took place on day 63 after the first injection of vaccine or placebo. The source was peripheral blood, collected in a trial of Ad26.COV2.S vaccine versus placebo. These receptors came from a person aged 18-65 years who received the Ad26.COV2.S COVID-19 vaccine or a placebo.

This rearrangement joins TRBV18 to TRBJ1-2; D call uncertain. CDR3 size: 15 residues. V was trimmed by 0 bases and J by 6 bases, leaving 14 bases between them. Germline CDR1 and CDR2: KGHSH and LQKENI. The CDR3 region has the DNA TGTGCCAGCTCACCACCGAGCGTCGCGGGAAATGGCTACACCTTC. Its translation is CASSPPSVAGNGYTF.

The chain has TRBV5-4 and TRBJ2-1; D call uncertain. Trimming left V 3 bases short and J 5 bases short, with 9 bases between. The CDR3 has 13 amino acids. In germline, CDR1 is SGHNT, CDR2 YYREEE (reference sequence). Here the CDR3 reads CASSSTPDNEQFF. CDR3 DNA: TGTGCCAGCAGCTCGACTCCGGACAATGAGCAGTTCTTC.

The chain joins TRBV19 to TRBJ1-2; 7 bases match TRBD1. The CDR3 is 13 amino acids. The J segment lost 0 bases and the V segment lost 10 bases, leaving 5 bases of the junction unmatched. The germline CDR1 and CDR2 sequences are LNHDA and SQIVND (reference sequence). This CDR3 reads CAKGTVTNYGYTF. CDR3 in DNA: TGTGCCAAGGGGACAGTGACTAACTATGGCTACACCTTC.

This chain uses TRBV7-9 with TRBJ1-4, with D uncertain. Trimming took off 1 base at V and 8 bases at J, with 5 bases between the two ends. The CDR3 loop spans 12 amino acids. Germline CDR1 is SEHNR and CDR2 is FQNEAQ (reference sequence). The CDR3 nucleotides are TGTGCCAGCAGCTTAGGGCGGGAAAAACTGTTTTTT. Translating gives CASSLGREKLFF.

The V gene is TRBV5-4, the J gene TRBJ1-3; unclear D gene. The V gene's germline CDR1 is SGHNT and CDR2 YYREEE (reference sequence). Trimming removed 4 bases at V and 0 bases at J, with 8 bases between. The CDR3 covers 14 residues. CDR3: CASSPDDSGNTIYF. The CDR3 coding sequence is TGTGCCAGCAGCCCGGACGACTCTGGAAACACCATATATTTT.

The sample holds a few counts of this clone. This chain connects TRBV11-3 to TRBJ2-3; 7 bases line up with TRBD2. The length of the CDR3 is 16 residues. Germline CDR1 reads SGHNT; CDR2 reads YENEEA. Trimming took 1 base from V and 4 from J; bases not matched to a gene: 8. The CDR3 loop is CASSLGLRELSDTQYF. The CDR3 DNA is TGTGCCAGCAGCTTAGGGTTGCGGGAGTTATCAGATACGCAGTATTTT.

The rearrangement joins TRBV18 to TRBJ2-2; D might be TRBD2 (5 bases). Trimming cost V 1 base and J 0 bases, with 15 bases left between them. The CDR3 has 18 amino acids. Germline V gene lookup returns CDR1 KGHSH and CDR2 LQKENI. CDR3 nucleotides: TGTGCCAGCTCACCACAACAGACCCTAGCATCGAACACCGGGGAGCTGTTTTTT. Residues: CASSPQQTLASNTGELFF.

The chain links TRBV7-6 to TRBJ2-3; 8 positions match TRBD2. Germline CDR1 reads SGHVS; CDR2 reads FNYEAQ. The J segment lost 2 bases and the V segment lost 8 bases, leaving 12 bases of the junction unmatched. This CDR3 has 16 amino acids. The CDR3 region has the DNA TGTGCCAGCCGCAGTGGGGCTAGCGGGTACACAGATACGCAGTATTTT. Protein: CASRSGASGYTDTQYF.

This clone was recorded a few times. The chain recombines TRBV7-2 with TRBJ2-7; D may match TRBD1 or TRBD2 (5 bases each). The CDR3 is 13 residues long. V was cut by 8 bases and J by 2 bases, with 13 bases left in between. CDR1 is SGHTA and CDR2 is FQGNSA in the germline V gene. The CDR3 nucleotides read TGTGCCAGCGGGGGTATAGTGCCCTACGAGCAGTACTTC. It translates to CASGGIVPYEQYF.

V is TRBV9 and J is TRBJ2-7; D is perhaps TRBD1 (6 bases). Germline V lookup: CDR1 SGDLS, CDR2 YYNGEE. Trimming shortened V by 0 bases and J by 6 bases, and 13 bases separated the two germline ends. The CDR3 sequence is 14 residues long. This chain's CDR3 is CASSVGQGPSEQYF. CDR3 bases: TGTGCCAGCAGCGTAGGGCAGGGGCCTAGCGAGCAGTACTTC.

This clone was seen just once. This rearrangement joins TRBV7-2 to TRBJ1-2; no clear D. There are 13 residues in the CDR3. The V end was cut by 1 base, the J end by 8 bases, with 11 bases between. The germline V gene encodes CDR1 SGHTA and CDR2 FQGNSA. This CDR3 is CASSLVVARGYTF. The CDR3 DNA is TGTGCCAGCAGCTTAGTAGTGGCTCGGGGCTACACCTTC.

The chain employs TRBV9 and TRBJ2-2, with D maybe TRBD1 (6 bases). V lost 4 bases and J lost 6, with 13 bases in between. The CDR3 contains 14 residues. The germline CDR1 and CDR2 sequences are SGDLS and YYNGEE. DNA for the CDR3: TGTGCCAGCAGCCGAGGACAGCGTTCCGGGGAGCTGTTTTTT. Its translation is CASSRGQRSGELFF.

The V call is TRBV6-6, the J call TRBJ2-7; no clear D gene. V was trimmed by 5 bases and J by 4 bases, leaving 9 bases between them. Germline CDR1 and CDR2: MNHNY and SVGAGI (reference sequence). This CDR3 has 12 residues. The CDR3 sequence: CASSPLGYEQYV. The DNA for the CDR3 is TGTGCCAGCAGTCCCCTGGGTTACGAGCAGTACGTC.

The rearrangement links TRBV9 to TRBJ2-3; D gene ambiguous. V was shortened by 4 bases and J by 4 bases, with 19 bases between the two germline ends. The CDR3 sequence is 16 residues long. The V gene's germline CDR1 is SGDLS and CDR2 YYNGEE. The CDR3, as DNA: TGTGCCAGCAGCCCCCGTGGTAGCCGACCTCCAGATACGCAGTATTTT. Protein: CASSPRGSRPPDTQYF. Together with reference TRBV9 and TRBJ2-3, the CDR3 gives the full variable domain: DSGVTQTPKHLITATGQRVTLRCSPRSGDLSVYWYQQSLDQGLQFLIQYYNGEERAKGNILERFSAQQFPDLHSELNLSSLELGDSALYFCASSPRGSRPPDTQYFGPGTRLTVL.